This TCR beta chain was found in a study of tumor-infiltrating lymphocytes in primary liver carcinoma. Per germline, CDR1 SSHAT and CDR2 FNYEAQ (reference sequence). CDR3 length: 16 residues. The sample holds a few counts of this clonotype. The antigen is unknown. A much larger clone lies one base from this, so it may be a read error. From unsorted bulk tissue weighing roughly 17-34 mg, DNA and RNA were co-extracted. Through surgical resection, the patients' primary liver carcinoma was treated. Samples were taken from five separate regions of every tumor. General study results and limits: Only about 8-25% of top clones appeared in all five tumor regions.

cDNA specific to TCR beta was made from approximately 500 ng of total RNA, with a constant-region primer employed for priming. Modified slightly, ARM-PCR produced TCR beta libraries over three nested multiplex PCR rounds. Investigators reported that the first two PCR rounds, at 10 cycles each, used TRBV1-TRBV30 forward primers with a C-beta reverse primer. TCRdb re-analysed the multiplex PCR reads in MiXCR, keeping a single row per CDR3 protein. The sample records some 180,000 distinct CDR3 sequences, 70% to 90% being singletons. The clonotype originates from a middle-aged man with primary liver carcinoma and hepatitis B virus infection. The chain uses TRBV7-7 and TRBJ2-4; D may be TRBD1 or TRBD2 (5 bases each). The sample taken for sequencing was tumor tissue from primary liver carcinoma. CDR3 nucleotides: TGTGCTAGCATCTTAGGTCCCAGGGAGGCCAAAAACATTCAGTACTTC. This codes for CASILGPREAKNIQYF.